This T cell receptor beta chain was found in a study of Ad26.COV2.S vaccination and SARS-CoV-2 variants. Study-level information: Once or twice, 56 days apart, Ad26.COV2.S was delivered intramuscularly.

The study, taken as a whole, reports: Spike-specific TCR breadth was greater after Ad26.COV2.S than placebo. Breadth and depth estimates from TCRs may understate total T cell responses.

To note about this clone: What it recognizes is unknown.

The assay was immunoSEQ multiplex PCR, and TCRdb's table has in-frame clones only and misses some. The sample records around 300,000 clones, about 89% being singletons. The treatment was: roughly 18 received Ad26.COV2.S at low or high dose, single or two shots; about five received placebo; per-sample allocation not given. Day 63 following the first vaccine or placebo injection was when the samples were taken. Between the trimmed V and J ends, which lost 6 bases and 5 bases, there was a span of 8 bases. The germline V gene encodes CDR1 PRHDT and CDR2 FYEKMQ (reference sequence). The CDR3 sequence is 13 residues long.

The source material was peripheral blood, sampled in a trial of Ad26.COV2.S vaccine versus placebo. The receptor comes from a person aged 18-60 years who received the Ad26.COV2.S COVID-19 vaccine or a placebo. This chain connects TRBV13 to TRBJ1-6; D call uncertain. The CDR3 DNA is TGTGCCAGCAGACGCGGGAATAATTCACCCCTCCACTTT. Protein: CASRRGNNSPLHF.